This T cell receptor (beta chain) appears in the sequencing data of a study of PD-1 blockade in classical Hodgkin lymphoma. Study-wide results and caveats: Patients newly diagnosed and complete responders had comparable baseline diversity. Exclusion removed patients who began nivolumab under 1 year after ASCT.

The assay was immunoSEQ multiplex PCR, and TCRdb's table has in-frame clones only and misses some. The sample includes 100,000 or so clones, about nine tenths of them seen just once. Time point defined: cycle 4 day 1 (C4D1), after 6 weeks of nivolumab. All patients relapsed after autologous stem cell transplantation, and brentuximab vedotin exposure varied. Best responses fell into complete response, partial response or progressive disease. Notes on this clone: The antigen is undetermined.

Germline V gene data show CDR1 as SNHLY and CDR2 as FYNNEI. The CDR3 loop spans 19 amino acids. The V segment lost 4 bases and the J segment 4 bases; nucleotides outside the gene matches: 15. The sequencing used peripheral blood mononuclear cells (PBMCs), collected before the fourth cycle of nivolumab. The sequence was collected from a human donor with classical Hodgkin lymphoma. The V call is TRBV2, the J call TRBJ2-7; 14 bases align to TRBD2. The CDR3 coding sequence is TGTGCCAGCAGTGGACGACGGACTAGCGGGGGGCCAAAGGCATACGAGCAGTACTTC. Its protein is CASSGRRTSGGPKAYEQYF.